A selection of T cell receptor beta chains follows, all from one sample in a study of blood T cell repertoires in COVID-19. Sequenced by immunoSEQ multiplex PCR; TCRdb stores in-frame clones only, minus some. The profile covers about 200,000 clones, with more than 80% appearing a single time and 1.2% taken by the ten largest. Specimen: PBMCs or T cells enriched from blood (not recorded which). All receptors derive from a man younger than 45 who had recovered from COVID-19. CDR3s include the opening cysteine and the closing phenylalanine or tryptophan. Fields, in order: CDR3 DNA, CDR3 protein, D gene, CDR3 length, V gene, J gene, clone size. A D gene is named only where the DNA matches it firmly. Clone size, where shown, is once, few, many, or a class for clones that have expanded.

TGTGCCAGCAGCCAGGGAGACCACTCTGGGGCCAACGTCCTGACTTTC,CASSQGDHSGANVLTF,.,16,TRBV4-2,TRBJ2-6,.
TGCGCCAGCAGCCCGACGTCGGGGAGCTACGAGCAGTACTTC,CASSPTSGSYEQYF,.,14,TRBV5-1,TRBJ2-7,once
TGTGCCAGCAGCAAAGGAAAAGGACAGGGGGCCCGCAATCAGCCCCAGCATTTT,CASSKGKGQGARNQPQHF,.,18,TRBV21-1,TRBJ1-5,few
TGTGCCAGCAGCTTACCCCGGGGACTTGTTAACGTCCTGACTTTC,CASSLPRGLVNVLTF,.,15,TRBV11-2,TRBJ2-6,.
TGTGCCAGCAGTTACGGGGGGACCGAGCAGTACTTC,CASSYGGTEQYF,.,12,TRBV6-6,TRBJ2-7,.
TGCAGCGTTGTCCGGGGGACTGGAAACACCATATATTTT,CSVVRGTGNTIYF,.,13,TRBV29-1,TRBJ1-3,.
TGTGCCAGCAGTGGGGACAGGGATGCGAGCACAGATACGCAGTATTTT,CASSGDRDASTDTQYF,TRBD1,16,TRBV6-4,TRBJ2-3,.
TGTGCCAGCAGTGAATATGGCCTGAACAATGAGCAGTTCTTC,CASSEYGLNNEQFF,.,14,TRBV25-1,TRBJ2-1,.
TGTGCCAGCAGCTTAGACCCAGGGGGAGGTCAGCCCCAGCATTTT,CASSLDPGGGQPQHF,TRBD1,15,TRBV7-2,TRBJ1-5,.
TGTGCCAGCAGCGAATACTTAGCGGGGGGGCTTGATACGCAGTATTTT,CASSEYLAGGLDTQYF,TRBD2,16,TRBV9,TRBJ2-3,.
TGCGCCAGCAGCCGCGGAGGGAGCGATAATTCACCCCTCCACTTT,CASSRGGSDNSPLHF,.,15,TRBV5-1,TRBJ1-6,.
TGTGCCAGCAGCTTGGCATTTTCGTTACAGAACAATGAGCAGTTCTTC,CASSLAFSLQNNEQFF,.,16,TRBV5-4,TRBJ2-1,once
TGTGCCAGCAGTGAAGAGGCAGGGGGCTCCTACGAGCAGTACTTC,CASSEEAGGSYEQYF,TRBD1,15,TRBV6-1,TRBJ2-7,few
TGTGCCAGCAGTCGCGGGACAGGGGGCATCAATGAGCAGTTCTTC,CASSRGTGGINEQFF,TRBD1,15,TRBV27,TRBJ2-1,.
TGTGCCAGCAGCCAGGCCGGGACTAGCGGGGGCGAGCAGTTCTTC,CASSQAGTSGGEQFF,TRBD2,15,TRBV3-1/TRBV3-2,TRBJ2-1,.
TGTGCCAGCAGCGACCCCCCCGGACTAGCGGGGGGAAGCACAGATACGCAGTATTTT,CASSDPPGLAGGSTDTQYF,TRBD2,19,TRBV7-2,TRBJ2-3,few
TGTGCCAGTAGTATGGAGGGAGGCACAGATACGCAGTATTTT,CASSMEGGTDTQYF,.,14,TRBV19,TRBJ2-3,.
TGTGCCAGCAGCTCCGGGACAGGGGGCGAGCAGTACTTC,CASSSGTGGEQYF,TRBD1,13,TRBV7-8,TRBJ2-7,.
TGTGCCAGCAGTTCAACCTACGAGCAGTACTTC,CASSSTYEQYF,.,11,TRBV6-2/TRBV6-3,TRBJ2-7,.
TGCGCCAGCAGCTCACAACGACTCGGCGGGAGCCCGAGAAATGAGCAGTTCTTC,CASSSQRLGGSPRNEQFF,TRBD2,18,TRBV5-1,TRBJ2-1,once
TGTGCCAGCAGTTACACCAACAGGGAAGAGACCCAGTACTTC,CASSYTNREETQYF,.,14,TRBV6-2/TRBV6-3,TRBJ2-5,medium-sized
TGTGCCAGCAGTAGTAACAGGGGATTTAGCACTGAAGCTTTCTTT,CASSSNRGFSTEAFF,TRBD1,15,TRBV5-4,TRBJ1-1,.